The present T cell receptor (beta chain) was sequenced within a study of post-analysis software for immune sequencing data. Study-wide findings and caveats: A handful of TRBV segments were significantly more frequent in patients than in controls. TRBV5-6, TRBV5-1 and TRBV20-1 were among these segments. By F measure, strong co-clustering occurred among samples prepared in the same batch.

As for this clonotype: Its specificity is not known.

Unique molecular identifiers tagged the TCR beta cDNA libraries. TCRdb analysed the PCR reads with MiXCR anew, one entry per CDR3 protein. Of 740,000 or so distinct CDR3 sequences listed, roughly 58% are singletons. V was shortened by 2 bases and J by 3 bases, with 7 bases between the two germline ends. There are 13 residues in the CDR3. CDR1 SNHLY and CDR2 FYNNEI come from the germline V gene. The gene calls are TRBV2 and TRBJ1-2; possible D gene TRBD1, 6 bases. Sequencing input: blood. The TCR originated in a girl aged 5 to 17 with multiple sclerosis. The chain's CDR3 is CASSEHRDYGYTF. CDR3 bases: TGTGCCAGCAGTGAACACAGGGACTATGGCTACACCTTC.